This entry features one T cell receptor beta chain sequence. The antigen is not known. One end of the junction is discordant with germline, which a read error may explain. The record originates from a study of post-analysis software for immune sequencing data. General study findings and limits: Four or five TRBV segments occurring more often in patients than controls included TRBV5-6, TRBV5-1 and TRBV20-1.

TCR beta libraries were prepared from cDNA with unique molecular identifiers. MiXCR, run by TCRdb on the PCR reads, gives a single entry per CDR3 protein. The profile shows 600,000 to 750,000 distinct CDR3 sequences, about 60% of them singletons. The CDR3 contains 14 residues. CDR1 and CDR2 (germline): PRHDT, FYEKMQ (reference sequence). The clonotype comes from a girl aged 2-10 years with multiple sclerosis. Material for sequencing was blood. V usage is TRBV13 and J usage is TRBJ2-1, with 7 bases aligning to TRBD1. CDR3 sequence reads: CASSLGTVLNEQFF. The CDR3 DNA follows: TGTGCCAGCAGCCTAGGGACAGTCCTCAATGAGCAGTTCTTC. Full variable domain (missing parts from reference TRBV13 and TRBJ2-1): AAGVIQSPRHLIKEKRETATLKCYPIPRHDTVYWYQQGPGQDPQFLISFYEKMQSDKGSIPDRFSAQQFSDYHSELNMSSLELGDSALYFCASSLGTVLNEQFFGPGTRLTVL.